This record covers a single T cell receptor (beta chain). Its antigen is currently not known. The junction departs from the called germline gene at one end, perhaps through a read error. Other DNA sequences in this specimen translate into the identical CDR3. From the germline V gene, CDR1 is WSHSY and CDR2 is SAAADI. From the cysteine through the phenylalanine, the CDR3 covers 13 amino acids. Of all the DNA, just the CDR3 is kept, 39 bases in frame from base 1. The receptor library was made with the immunoSEQ multiplex PCR assay. For the multiplex PCR, a mixture combining 60 forward primers for TCR Vbeta segments and 13 reverse primers for TCR Jbeta segments was used. The CDR3 region of rearranged TCR beta genes was amplified from genomic DNA by a multiplex PCR assay. The amplified TCR beta libraries were sequenced on the Illumina HiSeq System as 87-base-pair reads. For the original study's pipeline: Across the roughly 600 repertoires, a later analysis counted approximately 75 million unique TCR beta chains, 9 million to 14 million of which were shared by at least two donors. To remove PCR and sequencing errors, raw reads were error-corrected and collapsed into unique sequences using a nearest-neighbor algorithm that merged closely related sequences. To assign V, D and J gene segments, CDR3 sequences were aligned to IMGT reference sequences. For a sequence to be retained, at least a six-nucleotide match to both a V gene segment and a J gene segment was required. Rearrangements were called productive when the CDR3 lacked stop codons and stayed in frame with V and J; all others were non-productive. Following IMGT convention, CDR3 was defined as the stretch from the second conserved V-encoded cysteine up to the conserved J-encoded phenylalanine. The earlier analysis of roughly 590 of the donors excluded any sequence lacking an unambiguous match to a single V gene segment. In an earlier analysis of 450 to 750 of the donors, a V segment was called functional when productive rearrangements were above 56.7%, and segregating when the standard deviation between donors exceeded 5%. A statistical classification framework was built for diagnosing cytomegalovirus status from the catalog of TCR beta chain sequences. V and J gene assignment, in a later analysis, came from comparing TCR nucleotide sequences with IMGT/GENE-DB human TR gene sequences. In a later analysis, CDR3 sequences and most-parsimonious VDJ recombination scenarios were assigned using the TCRdist pipeline. A later analysis defined each TCR beta chain by its CDR3 amino acid sequence plus V-gene family, and excluded reads lacking a unique V-gene family. In a later analysis, approximately 640 highly shared, low-generation-probability nucleotide sequences were removed to address suspected cross-contamination and a sequencing artifact. For each public chain, a later analysis derived a clonal expansion index from normalized ranks of inferred template counts within each repertoire. In a later analysis, generation probabilities were computed using a VDJ recombination model fitted to out-of-frame rearrangements, and the results were checked against IGoR. A later analysis scored TCR-TCR, TCR-HLA and TCR-CMV co-occurrence with hypergeometric tests, applying a repertoire-size bias correction to TCR pairs. In a later analysis, false discovery rates were estimated by permuting HLA or CMV assignments 20 times. In a later analysis, co-occurring TCRs were grouped using DBSCAN, and TCRdist sequence similarity was added for clustering within HLA-allele-positive subsets. Co-occurrence clustering excluded repertoires with fewer than 30,000 or more than 120,000 public chains, plus five with anomalous nucleotide sharing. Drawn from immuneACCESS, this table holds only the in-frame rearrangements with V and J called that TCRdb kept. Clones are partly lost; checked studies trace under half to an unresolved V gene and leave the rest unexplained. V, J and clone size were drawn from that table, and D and trimming were deduced from the DNA. The sample records 150,000 to 200,000 clones, 70% to 85% of which are singletons. Jointly, the top ten make up 3.7% of the sample.

In total, approximately 700 healthy bone marrow donors made up the cohort. All cohort members were sampled while nominally healthy, although unrecorded immune exposures were likely present. The donor tested CMV seropositive, placing the donor among the roughly 300 seropositive members of the cohort. Every donor gave a peripheral blood sample, and the peripheral blood mononuclear cells from that sample were used for TCR beta sequencing. The Qiagen DNeasy Blood Extraction Kit was used to extract genomic DNA from the blood cell samples. This sample was taken from a study of cytomegalovirus exposure and HLA in healthy donors (dated by TCRdb to 2016 to 2017). At the level of the whole study: According to an earlier analysis of 587 of the donors, 150 million to 200 million T cells yielded roughly 110 million unique TCR beta sequences and 276 Gb of sequence data. To predict cytomegalovirus infection status, the study combined high-throughput TCR immunosequencing, statistical association of individual TCRs with disease status, and machine learning. Besides the first cohort of approximately 670 subjects, a separate validation cohort made up of 90 to 150 different subjects was used. Several DR-DQ haplotypes were treated as single units for association and clustering because of strong linkage in the cohort. Typing coverage differed by locus: A, B, C, DRB1 and DQB1 were typed in about 629-630 donors, DQA1 in 522, DPA1 in approximately 610, and DPB1 in approximately 450. Rather than drawing on any new phenotypic data, the later analysis identified candidate immune exposures from TCR beta sequences and the way those sequences occurred across donors. In an earlier analysis of 500 to 650 of the donors, high-throughput TCR beta sequencing was used to judge whether each TCR beta V gene segment behaved as functional or pseudogenic. The study aimed to test whether signatures of past pathogen exposure could be identified by cataloging public T cell receptors. Every repertoire in the discovery cohort had been generated on one and the same sequencing platform. About 300 gigabases of sequencing data and approximately 85 million unique TCR sequences were included in an early release covering 550 to 800 HLA-typed donors. A later genetic analysis used genome-wide SNP genotypes for about 60% of the roughly 670 donors, treating that subset as a discovery cohort. Of the roughly 400 genotyped donors, about 80% fell in the genetic ancestry cluster associated with self-reported Caucasian donors. Among under 450 genotyped donors of the cohort, an average of 235,054 unique TCR beta nucleotide sequences were sequenced per donor, about a sixth of them non-productive. The study profiled the T cell repertoires of 500 to 800 subjects by immunosequencing and related them to cytomegalovirus serostatus. Both class I and class II loci were covered by HLA typing, at four-digit resolution. To study patterns of TCR occurrence, a later analysis re-analyzed previously published TCR beta repertoires from more than 550 donors and added high-resolution HLA genotyping. Alongside the repertoire data, information on donor age, sex, ethnicity and CMV serostatus was compiled. Overall study results and their limits: The authors suggested that the approach could potentially be extended to other disease states and immunological phenotypes. According to a later analysis, most CMV-associated TCR beta chains appeared to be HLA-restricted, and the HLA associations seemed to be driven largely by CMV exposure. In a later analysis, HLA-associated TCR beta chains showed more clonal expansion and lower generation probabilities than non-associated chains that were equally common. Because counts were too low, under 20 rarely observed V segments, including chromosome 9 orphons, were left out of the earlier analysis of 587 of the donors. In vitro tests confirmed that a few of the cytomegalovirus-associated TCR beta chains recognize cytomegalovirus antigens. A later analysis reported that several top co-occurrence clusters appeared linked to parvovirus B19, influenza, CMV and Epstein-Barr virus. An association between a missense DCLRE1C variant and V-gene and J-gene trimming of TCR beta chains was found in a later genetic analysis and replicated in an independent cohort. Because HLA typing was unavailable for some donors at each locus, only the typed subset was used in association tests. A group of highly shared sequence variants was considered likely to be a technical artifact of the sequencing pipeline. In this cohort, only TCR beta chains were sequenced, and detectable features were limited by the absence of alpha or paired-chain data. Linkage disequilibrium might explain the correlated functional status among segregating V segments, but an unknown experimental factor could not be excluded. Compared with the roughly 720-donor mean, donors in an Asian-associated ancestry cluster had fewer N-insertions in productive TCRs, according to a later genetic analysis. Sequencing depth was assumed to be roughly uniform across donors in the presence/absence analyses, though that assumption may not hold. Most TCR sequences were seen in very few donors, while some public TCRs were found in many individuals. According to a later analysis, TCR association rates differed among HLA loci, with DRB1 alleles showing the most associated TCRs and HLA-C alleles showing the fewest. A further reported finding was that TCR beta sequences accurately predicted the HLA-A and HLA-B alleles for most subjects in the first cohort. When HLA alleles, especially DR and DQ, strongly co-occurred, attributing TCR associations to individual alleles was difficult. Some IMGT-functional V segments, including TRBV6-2 and TRBV6-3, could not be told apart with the 87-base-pair reads, so those segments were excluded. In a later analysis, 16,951 TCR beta sequences were associated with specific HLA alleles at a false discovery rate of 0.05. The study gave a list of about 150 TCR beta chains associated with cytomegalovirus. The only immune exposure information available for the cohort was CMV serostatus. In both the original and validation cohorts, the classifier was reported to diagnose cytomegalovirus status with high specificity and sensitivity. An earlier analysis of around 500 of the donors showed that most TCR beta V segments appeared in productive rearrangements either about 90% or about 30% of the time, which broadly matched IMGT annotations.

This clonotype originated in a man in his thirties or forties in good health and CMV-seropositive. The sequenced material came from PBMCs. This chain joins TRBV10-2 to TRBJ2-3, and TRBD1 aligns with 7 junction nucleotides. The CDR3 reads CASDEGAPGTQYF. The nucleotide sequence is TGTGCCAGCGACGAGGGGGCGCCTGGTACGCAGTATTTT.